This TCR beta chain was profiled in a study of technical replicates of blood from a handful of donors listed by TCRdb under 2017. A remark on this clone: Its binding antigen is unknown. No much larger clonotype is one base removed from it; base qualities were not supplied.

Library preparation employed the immunoSEQ multiplex PCR assay. TCRdb took over this immuneACCESS table, retaining in-frame rearrangements with V and J assigned. Such tables are incomplete; in checked studies, under half of the missing clones stem from an unresolved V gene, and the remainder is unexplained. The sample yields under 90,000 clones; 98% were counted once. The ten largest make up around 0.15% of the sample. Spanning cysteine to phenylalanine, the CDR3 consists of 15 amino acids. Only the CDR3 region is kept as DNA, spanning 45 bases read in frame from base 1. Trimming at the junction amounts to 0 bases on V and 1 base on J, and the germline ends lie 6 bases apart. CDR1 and CDR2, per the germline V gene, are MGHRA and YSYEKL.

The sequencing input was T cells isolated from PBMCs. The sequence came from a human donor in good health. The V gene is TRBV4-1 and the J gene is TRBJ2-2; too little of a D gene remains to name it. The sequenced DNA: TGCGCCAGCAGCCAAGATATTCTGAACACCGGGGAGCTGTTTTTT. It translates as CASSQDILNTGELFF.